The 22 T cell receptor beta chains below all came from one sample that was sequenced in a study of T cells in localized non-small cell lung cancer (dated by TCRdb to 2018 to 2020). Libraries were constructed by the immunoSEQ multiplex PCR assay. TCRdb provides this immuneACCESS table in a form limited to in-frame rearrangements. Some clones are lacking; in checked studies, under half of them reflect an unresolved V gene, and why the rest are absent is not known. The table for this sample lists some 2,600 clones; 25% of them were counted only once. The top ten clones comprise roughly 15% of the sample. The material was lung tumor tissue, obtained before any cancer treatment. The receptors shown here come from a female donor older than 55 with stage III lung adenocarcinoma.

This chain joins TRBV9 and TRBJ2-1; D not certain. Trimming cost V 4 bases and J 1 base, with 12 bases left between them. The CDR3 is 15 amino acids. Germline V gene lookup returns CDR1 SGDLS and CDR2 YYNGEE. For the CDR3, the DNA is TGTGCCAGCAGCCCCCCTCCCGGGTCCTACAATGAGCAGTTCTTC. Translated: CASSPPPGSYNEQFF.

This clone appeared once. The genes are TRBV19 and TRBJ2-1; the match to TRBD2 covers 7 bases. The CDR3 is 18 amino acids. Per germline, CDR1 LNHDA and CDR2 SQIVND (reference sequence). V was pared by 6 bases and J by 6 bases, with 20 bases of the junction left unmatched. In nucleotides, the CDR3 is TGTGCCAGTAGCCTAACCCCGAAAGTGCTAGCGGCACGCAATGAGCAGTTCTTC. As protein: CASSLTPKVLAARNEQFF. Full variable domain (outside the CDR3, taken from reference TRBV19 and TRBJ2-1): DGGITQSPKYLFRKEGQNVTLSCEQNLNHDAMYWYRQDPGQGLRLIYYSQIVNDFQKGDIAEGYSVSREKKESFPLTVTSAQKNPTAFYLCASSLTPKVLAARNEQFFGPGTRLTVL.

This clone is labeled large (0.1 to 1%). The chain combines TRBV9 with TRBJ2-3, with D hard to call. V lost 5 bases to trimming and J lost 2 bases, with 6 bases between them. The CDR3 is made up of 12 amino acids. The germline CDR1 and CDR2 sequences are SGDLS and YYNGEE. The CDR3 loop is CASSGFTDTQYF. CDR3 in DNA: TGTGCCAGCAGTGGGTTCACAGATACGCAGTATTTT.

In its sample, this clone was seen a few times. The rearrangement links TRBV15 to TRBJ2-7; D remains ambiguous. Trimming stripped 3 bases from V and 2 bases from J, with 11 bases between. The germline gives CDR1 LNHNV, CDR2 YYDKDF (reference sequence). This CDR3 has 14 amino acids. CDR3 nucleotide sequence: TGTGCCACCAGCAGGTCAGGCGGACCCTACGAGCAGTACTTC. It specifies CATSRSGGPYEQYF. Full variable domain (remainder filled in from reference TRBV15 and TRBJ2-7): DAMVIQNPRYQVTQFGKPVTLSCSQTLNHNVMYWYQQKSSQAPKLLFHYYDKDFNNEADTPDNFQSRRPNTSFCFLDIRSPGLGDTAMYLCATSRSGGPYEQYFGPGTRLTVT.

This clone was counted between two and nine times. The V gene is TRBV6-8, the J gene TRBJ1-4, with a weak D call TRBD1 (6 bases). CDR1 is MNHGY, CDR2 SAAAGT, per germline. V lost 7 bases to trimming and J lost 2 bases, with 14 bases between them. The CDR3 has 15 amino acids. The CDR3 is CASTPQGRTNEKLFF. CDR3 sequence (DNA): TGTGCCAGCACCCCACAGGGCCGCACTAATGAAAAACTGTTTTTT.

CDR3 sequence reads: CSVPLMNTEAFF. The CDR3 DNA follows: TGCAGCGTTCCGCTCATGAACACTGAAGCTTTCTTT. The rearrangement joins TRBV29-1 to TRBJ1-1; no definite D call. Trimming left V 5 bases short and J 0 bases short, with 7 bases between. CDR3 length: 12 residues. Germline CDR1 SQVTM, CDR2 ANQGSEA. Based on the CDR3 plus reference TRBV29-1 and TRBJ1-1, the full variable domain is SAVISQKPSRDICQRGTSLTIQCQVDSQVTMMFWYRQQPGQSLTLIATANQGSEATYESGFVIDKFPISRPNLTFSTLTVSNMSPEDSSIYLCSVPLMNTEAFFGQGTRLTVV.

This clone showed up just a few times. The rearrangement uses TRBV11-3 and TRBJ2-3; 7 bases are a match to TRBD1. The CDR3 loop spans 15 amino acids. CDR1 is SGHNT, CDR2 YENEEA, per germline. V lost 2 bases to trimming and J lost 9 bases; unmatched junction nucleotides: 11. The CDR3 region has the DNA TGTGCCAGCAGCTTAATGGGGAGACAGGGCGGCACGCAGTATTTT. Translated, it gives CASSLMGRQGGTQYF.

The V call is TRBV5-1, the J call TRBJ2-7, with 7 bases that match TRBD1. The trim removed 1 base at V and 3 bases at J, leaving 7 bases unmatched. The CDR3 runs to 15 residues. Per germline, CDR1 SGHRS and CDR2 YFSETQ. CDR3 in DNA: TGCGCCAGCAGCTTGCGAGGGGGCGATGGCTACGAGCAGTACTTC. This translates into CASSLRGGDGYEQYF. Based on the CDR3 plus reference TRBV5-1 and TRBJ2-7, the full variable domain is KAGVTQTPRYLIKTRGQQVTLSCSPISGHRSVSWYQQTPGQGLQFLFEYFSETQRNKGNFPGRFSGRQFSNSRSEMNVSTLELGDSALYLCASSLRGGDGYEQYFGPGTRLTVT.

This clone has a handful of counts. The chain couples TRBV18 to TRBJ2-2; D gene uncertain. Trimming removed 2 bases at V and 1 base at J, with 11 bases between. CDR1 KGHSH and CDR2 LQKENI come from the germline V gene. The CDR3 totals 16 residues. The CDR3 bases are TGTGCCAGCTCACCAGTGGGGATCAGGAACACCGGGGAGCTGTTTTTT. This sequence encodes CASSPVGIRNTGELFF.

By share, this clone counts as hyperexpanded. This chain connects TRBV6-8 to TRBJ2-7; 9 bases line up with TRBD1. J gave up 5 bases and V 11 bases, and 10 bases lay outside the gene matches. CDR1 is MNHGY and CDR2 is SAAAGT in the germline V gene. The CDR3 spans 13 residues. In DNA form, the CDR3 reads TGTGCCTCTCATCCGGGACAGGGCAACGAGCAGTACTTC. This translates into CASHPGQGNEQYF.

This clone is termed medium-sized. The chain carries TRBV7-6 and TRBJ1-2, with TRBD1 as a possible D gene (6 bases). V gave up 1 base and J gave up 0 bases, with 9 bases separating them. This CDR3 spans 15 amino acids. Germline CDR1 and CDR2: SGHVS and FNYEAQ. In DNA form, the CDR3 reads TGTGCCAGCAGCTTAGTGGCAGGGGCTAACTATGGCTACACCTTC. This sequence encodes CASSLVAGANYGYTF.

The chain uses TRBV10-2 and TRBJ2-3, with D unclear. V was shortened by 4 bases and J by 1 base, with 9 bases between the two germline ends. Looked up from germline, CDR1 is WSHSY and CDR2 is SAAADI. The CDR3 is made up of 14 amino acids. CDR3 loop: CASSVGYGTDTQYF. In DNA form, the CDR3 reads TGCGCCAGCAGTGTAGGGTATGGCACAGATACGCAGTATTTT.

This clone is termed medium-sized. V usage is TRBV11-3 and J usage is TRBJ2-7; perhaps TRBD1 as D (9 bases). The CDR3 spans 15 residues. Trimming left V 4 bases short and J 4 bases short, with 17 bases between. Germline CDR1 is SGHNT and CDR2 is YENEEA. CDR3 amino acids: CASSSGGTGSYEQYF. The CDR3 coding sequence is TGTGCCAGCAGCTCGGGGGGGACAGGGTCGTACGAGCAGTACTTC.

This clone has just a few counts. The rearrangement uses TRBV9 and TRBJ2-6; 10 bases align to TRBD1. V was clipped by 9 bases and J by 2 bases; unmatched bases: 11. Germline loops: CDR1 SGDLS, CDR2 YYNGEE. The CDR3 length is 17 residues. CDR3 DNA: TGTGCCACCTCCTGGGGGGACAGGGGCACTGGGGCCAACGTCCTGACTTTC. Translated, it gives CATSWGDRGTGANVLTF.

V gene TRBV28 combines with J gene TRBJ1-3; TRBD1 might be the D (6 bases). The CDR3 sequence is 16 residues long. In germline, CDR1 is MDHEN, CDR2 SYDVKM. The germline V and J ends were trimmed by 6 bases and 4 bases, with 19 bases remaining between them. The CDR3 region has the DNA TGTGCCAGCAGCCAGTGGTACGGGGGGGCGGGAAACACCATATATTTT. This encodes CASSQWYGGAGNTIYF.

The chain links TRBV9 to TRBJ2-5; 14 nucleotides align to TRBD2. Per the germline V gene, CDR1 is SGDLS and CDR2 is YYNGEE. The trim removed 2 bases at V and 5 bases at J, leaving 2 bases unmatched. CDR3 size: 15 residues. CDR3 in amino acids: CASSVGLAGAETQYF. CDR3 coding DNA: TGTGCCAGCAGCGTGGGACTAGCGGGGGCTGAGACCCAGTACTTC.

This chain connects TRBV28 to TRBJ2-7, with 10 positions matching TRBD2. CDR1 is MDHEN and CDR2 is SYDVKM in the germline V gene. CDR3 length: 14 amino acids. Trimming took 8 bases from V and 7 from J; bases not matched to a gene: 11. In nucleotides, the CDR3 is TGTGCCAGCCGAAAAAGTCTAGCGGGAGAAGAGCAGTACTTC. Protein sequence: CASRKSLAGEEQYF.

The chain is built from TRBV11-3 and TRBJ2-7; 7 bases agree with TRBD2. Looked up from germline, CDR1 is SGHNT and CDR2 is YENEEA. V lost 0 bases and J lost 5; bases outside the gene matches: 7. The CDR3 runs to 15 residues. Here the CDR3 DNA reads TGTGCCAGCAGCTTAGAGGCTAGCGGCCCCCACGAGCAGTACTTC. Its translation is CASSLEASGPHEQYF. The full variable domain, its missing parts supplied by reference TRBV11-3 and TRBJ2-7, is EAGVVQSPRYKIIEKKQPVAFWCNPISGHNTLYWYLQNLGQGPELLIRYENEEAVDDSQLPKDRFSAERLKGVDSTLKIQPAELGDSAVYLCASSLEASGPHEQYFGPGTRLTVT.

The chain couples TRBV29-1 to TRBJ2-2; TRBD2 aligns across 8 bases. Germline CDR1 is SQVTM and CDR2 is ANQGSEA. Unmatched junction bases numbered 4, after V lost 6 bases and J lost 7 bases. The CDR3 loop spans 12 amino acids. The CDR3 nucleotides are TGCAGCGTCCGGGAGGGGGTCGGGGAGCTGTTTTTT. Translating it yields CSVREGVGELFF.

V usage is TRBV11-3 and J usage is TRBJ2-7; TRBD1 agrees at 11 bases. The germline gives CDR1 SGHNT, CDR2 YENEEA. V was clipped by 4 bases and J by 7 bases; unmatched bases: 9. The CDR3 is 15 amino acids. CDR3 residues: CASSSQDRGLREQYF. The CDR3 DNA reads as TGTGCCAGCAGCTCTCAGGACAGGGGGCTGAGGGAGCAGTACTTC.

This clone rates as medium-sized. This chain joins TRBV6-8 and TRBJ2-3; 11 bases are a match to TRBD2. The J segment lost 6 bases and the V segment lost 5 bases, leaving 7 bases of the junction unmatched. Per germline, CDR1 MNHGY and CDR2 SAAAGT. The CDR3 contains 15 residues. CDR3 in amino acids: CASSTTSGRVDTQYF. In DNA, the CDR3 is TGTGCCAGCAGTACCACTAGCGGGAGAGTCGATACGCAGTATTTT.

This sequence joins TRBV6-7 and TRBJ1-2; D is unresolved. TRBV6-7 is an ORF, and what it does is uncertain. The CDR3 runs to 11 residues. V was trimmed by 8 bases and J by 4 bases, leaving 8 bases between them. The CDR3 sequence is CASAGFYGYTF. DNA for the CDR3: TGTGCCAGCGCGGGGTTCTATGGCTACACCTTC.